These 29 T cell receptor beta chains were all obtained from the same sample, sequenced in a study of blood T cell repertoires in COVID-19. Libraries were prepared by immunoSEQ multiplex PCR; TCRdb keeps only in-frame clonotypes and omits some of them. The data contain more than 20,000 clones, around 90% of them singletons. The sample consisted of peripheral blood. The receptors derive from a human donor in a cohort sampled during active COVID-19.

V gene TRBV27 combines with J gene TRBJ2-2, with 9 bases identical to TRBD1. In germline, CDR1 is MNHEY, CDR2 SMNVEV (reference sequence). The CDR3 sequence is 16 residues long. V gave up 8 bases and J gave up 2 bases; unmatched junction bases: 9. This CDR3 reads CASRQPGQGNTGELFF. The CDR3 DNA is TGTGCCAGCCGGCAACCGGGACAGGGTAACACCGGGGAGCTGTTTTTT.

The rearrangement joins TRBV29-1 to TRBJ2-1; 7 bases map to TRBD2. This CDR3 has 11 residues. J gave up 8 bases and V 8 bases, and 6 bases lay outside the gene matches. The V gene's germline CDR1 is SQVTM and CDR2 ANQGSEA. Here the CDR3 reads CSSGGSHEQFF. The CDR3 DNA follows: TGCAGCTCTGGCGGGAGTCATGAGCAGTTCTTC.

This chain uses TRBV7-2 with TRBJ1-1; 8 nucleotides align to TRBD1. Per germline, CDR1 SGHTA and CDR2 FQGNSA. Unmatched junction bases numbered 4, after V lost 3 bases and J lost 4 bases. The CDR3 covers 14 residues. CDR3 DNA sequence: TGTGCCAGCAGCTTCCAGGGGGCGGGCACTGAAGCTTTCTTT. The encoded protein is CASSFQGAGTEAFF.

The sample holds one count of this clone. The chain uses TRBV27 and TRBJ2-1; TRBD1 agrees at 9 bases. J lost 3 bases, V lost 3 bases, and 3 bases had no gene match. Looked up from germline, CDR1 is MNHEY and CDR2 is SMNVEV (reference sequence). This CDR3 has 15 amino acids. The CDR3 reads CASSLAGQGYNEQFF. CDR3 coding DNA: TGTGCCAGCAGTTTGGCGGGACAGGGCTACAATGAGCAGTTCTTC.

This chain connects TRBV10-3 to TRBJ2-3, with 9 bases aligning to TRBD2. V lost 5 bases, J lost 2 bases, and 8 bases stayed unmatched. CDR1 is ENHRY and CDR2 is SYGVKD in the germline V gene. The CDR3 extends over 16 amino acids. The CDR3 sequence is CAISPMTSGYTDTQYF. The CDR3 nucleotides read TGTGCCATCAGTCCCATGACTAGCGGTTACACAGATACGCAGTATTTT.

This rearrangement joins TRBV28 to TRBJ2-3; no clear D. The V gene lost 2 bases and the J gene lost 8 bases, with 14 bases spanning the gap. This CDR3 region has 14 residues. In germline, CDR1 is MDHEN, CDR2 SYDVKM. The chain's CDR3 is CASSLRPRLSTQYF. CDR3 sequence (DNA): TGTGCCAGCAGTTTACGCCCGAGGTTGAGTACGCAGTATTTT.

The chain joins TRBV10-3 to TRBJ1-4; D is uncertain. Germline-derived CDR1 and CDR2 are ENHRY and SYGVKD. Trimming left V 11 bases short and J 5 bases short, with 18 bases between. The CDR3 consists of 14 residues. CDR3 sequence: CAVAYQLMNEKLFF. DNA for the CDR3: TGTGCCGTAGCGTACCAACTGATGAATGAAAAACTGTTTTTT.

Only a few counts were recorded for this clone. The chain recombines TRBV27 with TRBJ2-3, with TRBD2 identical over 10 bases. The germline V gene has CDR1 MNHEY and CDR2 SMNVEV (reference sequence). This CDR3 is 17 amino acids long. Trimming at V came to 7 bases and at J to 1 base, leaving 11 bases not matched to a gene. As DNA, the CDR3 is TGTGCCAGCACCCCGCGTCTCGGGACTAGCGGCACAGATACGCAGTATTTT. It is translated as CASTPRLGTSGTDTQYF.

In DNA, the CDR3 is TGTGCCAGCAGCTCGACAGGGGCTGAGCAGTTCTTC. Its protein product is CASSSTGAEQFF. J is TRBJ2-1 and V is TRBV7-2; 8 bases map to TRBD1. This CDR3 region has 12 residues. Germline CDR1 and CDR2: SGHTA and FQGNSA. V shed 4 bases and J 9 bases; nucleotides not matched to a gene: 2. Looking up the rest from reference TRBV7-2 and TRBJ2-1 gives the full variable domain: GAGVSQSPSNKVTEKGKDVELRCDPISGHTALYWYRQSLGQGLEFLIYFQGNSAPDKSGLPSDRFSAERTGGSVSTLTIQRTQQEDSAVYLCASSSTGAEQFFGPGTRLTVL.

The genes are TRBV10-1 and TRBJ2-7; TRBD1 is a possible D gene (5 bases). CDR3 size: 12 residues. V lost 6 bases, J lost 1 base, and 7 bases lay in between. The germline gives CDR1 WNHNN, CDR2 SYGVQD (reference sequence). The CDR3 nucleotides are TGCGCCAGCAGCCAGGGATCCTACGAGCAGTACTTC. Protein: CASSQGSYEQYF.

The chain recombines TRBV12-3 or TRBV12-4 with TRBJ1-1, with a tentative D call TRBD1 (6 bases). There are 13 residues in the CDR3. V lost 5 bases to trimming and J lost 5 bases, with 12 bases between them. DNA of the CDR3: TGTGCCAGCAGTACGACAGGAAAAACTGAAGCTTTCTTT. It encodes CASSTTGKTEAFF.

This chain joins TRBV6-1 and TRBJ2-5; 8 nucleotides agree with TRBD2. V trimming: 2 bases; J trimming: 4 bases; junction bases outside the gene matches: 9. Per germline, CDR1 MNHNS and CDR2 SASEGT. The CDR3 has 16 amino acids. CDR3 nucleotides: TGTGCCAGCAGTGAAACCCCAACGGGGGGGCGAGAGACCCAGTACTTC. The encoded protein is CASSETPTGGRETQYF.

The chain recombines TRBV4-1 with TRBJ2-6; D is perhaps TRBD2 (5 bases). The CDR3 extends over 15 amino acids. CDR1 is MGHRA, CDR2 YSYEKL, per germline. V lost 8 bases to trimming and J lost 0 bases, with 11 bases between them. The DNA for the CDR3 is TGCGCCAGCGAGGACTCTGGCTCTGGGGCCAACGTCCTGACTTTC. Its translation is CASEDSGSGANVLTF.

Here the CDR3 reads CASSLDLSGGGEQFF. Here the CDR3 DNA reads TGTGCCAGCAGCTTAGATCTTAGCGGGGGTGGTGAGCAGTTCTTC. This chain links TRBV7-9 with TRBJ2-1, with 9 bases identical to TRBD2. The CDR3 spans 15 residues. Germline V CDR1 and CDR2: SEHNR, FQNEAQ (reference sequence). J was trimmed by 9 bases and V by 1 base; bases with no gene match: 7. The full variable domain, in which reference TRBV7-9 and TRBJ2-1 provide the parts outside the CDR3, is DTGVSQNPRHKITKRGQNVTFRCDPISEHNRLYWYRQTLGQGPEFLTYFQNEAQLEKSRLLSDRFSAERPKGSFSTLEIQRTEQGDSAMYLCASSLDLSGGGEQFFGPGTRLTVL.

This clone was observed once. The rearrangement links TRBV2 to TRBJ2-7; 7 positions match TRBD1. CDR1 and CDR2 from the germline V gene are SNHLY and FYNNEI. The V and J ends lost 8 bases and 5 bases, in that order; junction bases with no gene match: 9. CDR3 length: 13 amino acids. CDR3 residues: CASGRDSVNEQYF. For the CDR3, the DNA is TGTGCCAGCGGTCGGGACAGTGTAAACGAGCAGTACTTC.

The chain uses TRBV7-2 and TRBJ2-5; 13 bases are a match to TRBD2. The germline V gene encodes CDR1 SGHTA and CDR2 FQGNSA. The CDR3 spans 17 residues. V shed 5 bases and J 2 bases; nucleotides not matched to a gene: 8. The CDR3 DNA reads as TGTGCCAGCAGCAACCCCGGACTAGCGGGAGTTCAAGAGACCCAGTACTTC. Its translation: CASSNPGLAGVQETQYF.

In DNA, the CDR3 is TGTGCCAGCAGCCTAGGAACGGGACAGCACAATCAGCCCCAGCATTTT. Its protein product is CASSLGTGQHNQPQHF. The V gene is TRBV7-8, the J gene TRBJ1-5; 7 nucleotides agree with TRBD1. Per germline, CDR1 SGHVS and CDR2 FQNEAQ. V trimming: 5 bases; J trimming: 3 bases; junction bases outside the gene matches: 10. The CDR3 has 16 residues.

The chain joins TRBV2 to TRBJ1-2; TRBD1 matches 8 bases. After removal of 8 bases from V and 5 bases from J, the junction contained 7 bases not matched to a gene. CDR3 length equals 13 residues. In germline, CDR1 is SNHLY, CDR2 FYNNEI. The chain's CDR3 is CASELGQGYGYTF. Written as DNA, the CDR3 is TGTGCCAGCGAGCTCGGACAGGGTTATGGCTACACCTTC.

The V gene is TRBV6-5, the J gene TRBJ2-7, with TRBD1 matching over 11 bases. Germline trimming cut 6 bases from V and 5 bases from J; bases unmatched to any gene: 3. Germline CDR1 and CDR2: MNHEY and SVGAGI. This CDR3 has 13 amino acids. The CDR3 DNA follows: TGTGCCAGCAGAGGACAGGGGGCGAACGAGCAGTACTTC. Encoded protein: CASRGQGANEQYF.

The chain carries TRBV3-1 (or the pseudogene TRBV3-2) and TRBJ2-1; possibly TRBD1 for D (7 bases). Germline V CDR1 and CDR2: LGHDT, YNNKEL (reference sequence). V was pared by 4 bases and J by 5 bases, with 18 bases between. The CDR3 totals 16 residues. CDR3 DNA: TGTGCCAGCAGCCTCCGCAGGGGGGACTCAGACAATGAGCAGTTCTTC. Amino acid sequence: CASSLRRGDSDNEQFF.

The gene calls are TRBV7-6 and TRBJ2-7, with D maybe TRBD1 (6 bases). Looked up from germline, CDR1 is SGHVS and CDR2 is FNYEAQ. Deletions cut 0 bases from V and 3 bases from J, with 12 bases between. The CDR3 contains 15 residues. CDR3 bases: TGTGCCAGCAGCTTAGCAGATCAAGGGGGCTACGAGCAGTACTTC. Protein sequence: CASSLADQGGYEQYF.

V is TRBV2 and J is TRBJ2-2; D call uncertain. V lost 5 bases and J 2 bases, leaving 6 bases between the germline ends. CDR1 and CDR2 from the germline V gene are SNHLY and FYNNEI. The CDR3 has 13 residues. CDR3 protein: CASSTRNTGELFF. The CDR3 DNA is TGTGCCAGCAGTACCAGAAACACCGGGGAGCTGTTTTTT.

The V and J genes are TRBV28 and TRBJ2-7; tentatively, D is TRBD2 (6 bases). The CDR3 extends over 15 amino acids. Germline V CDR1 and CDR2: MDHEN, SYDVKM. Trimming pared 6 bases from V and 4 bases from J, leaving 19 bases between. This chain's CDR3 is CASSTVWDSRYEQYF. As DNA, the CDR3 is TGTGCCAGCAGCACCGTGTGGGACTCACGATACGAGCAGTACTTC.

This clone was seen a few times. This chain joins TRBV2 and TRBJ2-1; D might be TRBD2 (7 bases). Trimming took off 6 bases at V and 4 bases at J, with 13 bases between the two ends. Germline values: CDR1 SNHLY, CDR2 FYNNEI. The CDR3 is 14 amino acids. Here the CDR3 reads CASRGASGYNEQFF. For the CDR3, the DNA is TGTGCCAGCAGGGGGGCTAGCGGATACAATGAGCAGTTCTTC.

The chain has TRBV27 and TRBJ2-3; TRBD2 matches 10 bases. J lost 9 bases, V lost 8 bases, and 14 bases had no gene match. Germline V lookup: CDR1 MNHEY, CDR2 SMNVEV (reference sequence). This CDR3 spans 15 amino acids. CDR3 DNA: TGTGCCAGCCGGGAGGGGCTAGCGGGGGTAGGGACGCAGTATTTT. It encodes CASREGLAGVGTQYF.

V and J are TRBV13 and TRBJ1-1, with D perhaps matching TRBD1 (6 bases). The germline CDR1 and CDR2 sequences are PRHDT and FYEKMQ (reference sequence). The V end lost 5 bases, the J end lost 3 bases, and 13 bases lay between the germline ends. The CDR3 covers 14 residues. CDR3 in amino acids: CASSRTGLDTEAFF. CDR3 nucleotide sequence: TGTGCCAGCAGCAGAACAGGGTTAGACACTGAAGCTTTCTTT.

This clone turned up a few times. The CDR3: CASKKQGATNEKLFF. For the CDR3, the DNA is TGTGCCAGCAAGAAACAGGGTGCAACTAATGAAAAACTGTTTTTT. The chain uses TRBV2 and TRBJ1-4, with a possible D match to TRBD1 (6 bases). The CDR3 extends over 15 amino acids. Trimming cost V 7 bases and J 0 bases, with 12 bases left between them. CDR1 and CDR2 (germline): SNHLY, FYNNEI.

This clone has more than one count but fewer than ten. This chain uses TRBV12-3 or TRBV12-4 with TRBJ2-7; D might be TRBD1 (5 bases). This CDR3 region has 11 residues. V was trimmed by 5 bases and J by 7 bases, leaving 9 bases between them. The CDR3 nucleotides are TGTGCCAGCAGTCAGGGTGGGGAGCAGTACTTC. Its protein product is CASSQGGEQYF.

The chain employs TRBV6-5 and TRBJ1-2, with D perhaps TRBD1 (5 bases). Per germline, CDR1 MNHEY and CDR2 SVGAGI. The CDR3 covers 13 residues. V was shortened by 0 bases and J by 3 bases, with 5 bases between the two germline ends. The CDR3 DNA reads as TGTGCCAGCAGTTACTCGGGGCACTATGGCTACACCTTC. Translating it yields CASSYSGHYGYTF.